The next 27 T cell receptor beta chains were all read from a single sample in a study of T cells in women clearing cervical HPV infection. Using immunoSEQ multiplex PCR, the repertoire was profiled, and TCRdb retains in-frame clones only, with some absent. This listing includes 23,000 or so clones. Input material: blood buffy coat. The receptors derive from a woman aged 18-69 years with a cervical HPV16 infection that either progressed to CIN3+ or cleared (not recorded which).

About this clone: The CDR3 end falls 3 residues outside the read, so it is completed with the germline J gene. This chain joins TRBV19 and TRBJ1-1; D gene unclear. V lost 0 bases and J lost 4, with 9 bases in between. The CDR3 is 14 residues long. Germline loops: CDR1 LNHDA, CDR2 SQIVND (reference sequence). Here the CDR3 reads CASSIDGSSTEAFF. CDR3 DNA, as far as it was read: TGTGCCAGTAGTATAGATGGCTCAAGCACTGAA.

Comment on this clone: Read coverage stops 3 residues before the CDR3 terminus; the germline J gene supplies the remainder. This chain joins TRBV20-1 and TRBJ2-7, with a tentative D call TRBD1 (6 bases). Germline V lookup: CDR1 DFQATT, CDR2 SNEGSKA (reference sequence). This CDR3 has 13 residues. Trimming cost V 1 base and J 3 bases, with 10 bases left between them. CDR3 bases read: TGCAGTGCTAGAGTCAGGGGTGGCTACGAG. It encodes CSARVRGGYE. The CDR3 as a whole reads CSARVRGGYEQYF.

The DNA read from the CDR3 is TGTGCCAGCAGTATCAACCCAGGGGAAGGGGGTGAAAAA. Protein: CASSINPGEGGEK. The whole CDR3 reads CASSINPGEGGEKLFF. The chain uses TRBV2 and TRBJ1-4; D may be TRBD1 (6 bases). Read sequence stops 3 residues before the CDR3 end, and the germline J gene provides the missing end. The CDR3 consists of 16 residues. CDR1 is SNHLY, CDR2 FYNNEI, per germline. V lost 5 bases and J 7 bases, leaving 20 bases between the germline ends.

The CDR3 spells CAWIQKGGATEAFF. CDR3 bases read: TGTGCCTGGATCCAAAAAGGAGGGGCCACTGAA. V usage is TRBV30 and J usage is TRBJ1-1, with D tentatively TRBD1 (5 bases). The read finishes 3 residues shy of the CDR3 end, and the germline J gene is used to complete it. This CDR3 contains 14 residues. From germline, CDR1 is GTSNPN and CDR2 SVGIG (reference sequence). V was pared by 4 bases and J by 4 bases, with 16 bases between.

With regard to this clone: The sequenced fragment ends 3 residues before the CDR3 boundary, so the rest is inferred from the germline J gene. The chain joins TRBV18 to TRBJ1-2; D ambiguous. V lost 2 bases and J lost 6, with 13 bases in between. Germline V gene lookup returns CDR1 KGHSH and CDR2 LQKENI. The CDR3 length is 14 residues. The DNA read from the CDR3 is TGTGCCAGCTCACCAGGGCCGGAAGTGCATGGC. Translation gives CASSPGPEVHG. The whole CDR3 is CASSPGPEVHGYTF.

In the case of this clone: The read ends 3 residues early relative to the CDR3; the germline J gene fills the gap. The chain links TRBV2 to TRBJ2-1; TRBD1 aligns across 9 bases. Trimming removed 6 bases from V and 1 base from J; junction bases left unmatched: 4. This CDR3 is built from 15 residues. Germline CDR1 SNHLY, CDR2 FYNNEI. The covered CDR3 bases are TGTGCCAGCAGCTCGGACAGGGGATCCTACAATGAG. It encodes CASSSDRGSYNE. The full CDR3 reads CASSSDRGSYNEQFF.

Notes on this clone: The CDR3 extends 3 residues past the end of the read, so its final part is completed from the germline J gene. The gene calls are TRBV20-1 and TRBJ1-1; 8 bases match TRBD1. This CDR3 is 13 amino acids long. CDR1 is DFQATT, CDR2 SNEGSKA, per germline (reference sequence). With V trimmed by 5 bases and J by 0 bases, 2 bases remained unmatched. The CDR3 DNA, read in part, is TGCAGTGCTGGACAGGGCATGAACACTGAA. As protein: CSAGQGMNTE. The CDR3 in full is CSAGQGMNTEAFF.

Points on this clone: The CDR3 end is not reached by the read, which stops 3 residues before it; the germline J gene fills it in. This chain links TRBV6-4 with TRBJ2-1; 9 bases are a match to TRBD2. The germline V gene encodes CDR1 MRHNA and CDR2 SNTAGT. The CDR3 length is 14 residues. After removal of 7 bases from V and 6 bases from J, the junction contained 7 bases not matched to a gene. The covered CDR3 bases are TGTGCCAGCACCGAGGGGACTAGCCTCAATGAG. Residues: CASTEGTSLNE. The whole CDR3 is CASTEGTSLNEQFF.

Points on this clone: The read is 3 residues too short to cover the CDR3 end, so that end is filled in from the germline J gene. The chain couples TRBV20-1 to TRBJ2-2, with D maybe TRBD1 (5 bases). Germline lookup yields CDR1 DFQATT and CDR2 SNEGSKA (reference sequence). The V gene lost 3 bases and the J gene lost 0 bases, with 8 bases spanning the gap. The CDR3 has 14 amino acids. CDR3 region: CSARGLPNTGELFF. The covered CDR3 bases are TGCAGTGCTAGGGGGCTACCGAACACCGGGGAG.

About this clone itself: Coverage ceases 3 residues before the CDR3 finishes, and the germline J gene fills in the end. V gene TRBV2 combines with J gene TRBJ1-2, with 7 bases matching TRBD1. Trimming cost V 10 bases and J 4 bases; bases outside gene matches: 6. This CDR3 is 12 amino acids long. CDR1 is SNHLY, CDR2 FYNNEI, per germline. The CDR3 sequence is CATGEGAYGYTF. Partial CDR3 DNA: TGTGCCACAGGGGAGGGGGCCTATGGC.

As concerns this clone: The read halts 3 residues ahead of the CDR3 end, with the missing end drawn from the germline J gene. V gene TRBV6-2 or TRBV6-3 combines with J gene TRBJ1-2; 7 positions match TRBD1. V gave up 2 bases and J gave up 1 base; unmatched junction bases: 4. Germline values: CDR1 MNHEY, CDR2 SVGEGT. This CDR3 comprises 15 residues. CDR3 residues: CASSYRQGLNYGYTF. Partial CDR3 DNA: TGTGCCAGCAGTTACCGACAGGGCCTTAACTATGGC.

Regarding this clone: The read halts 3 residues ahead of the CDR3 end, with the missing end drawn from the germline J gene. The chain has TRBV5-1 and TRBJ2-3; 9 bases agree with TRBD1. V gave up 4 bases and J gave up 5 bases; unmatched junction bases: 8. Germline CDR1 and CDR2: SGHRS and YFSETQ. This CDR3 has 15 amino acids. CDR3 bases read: TGCGCCAGCAGCCTAGGACAGGGGCAGGGAGATACG. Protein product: CASSLGQGQGDT. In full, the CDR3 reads CASSLGQGQGDTQYF.

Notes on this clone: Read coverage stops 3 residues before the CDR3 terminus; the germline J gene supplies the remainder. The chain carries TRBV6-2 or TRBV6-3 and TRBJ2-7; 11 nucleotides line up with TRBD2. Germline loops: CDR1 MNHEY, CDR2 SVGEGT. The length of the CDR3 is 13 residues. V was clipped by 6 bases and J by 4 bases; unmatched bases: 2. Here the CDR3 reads CASRTSGKYEQYF. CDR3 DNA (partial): TGTGCCAGCAGGACTAGCGGGAAATACGAG.

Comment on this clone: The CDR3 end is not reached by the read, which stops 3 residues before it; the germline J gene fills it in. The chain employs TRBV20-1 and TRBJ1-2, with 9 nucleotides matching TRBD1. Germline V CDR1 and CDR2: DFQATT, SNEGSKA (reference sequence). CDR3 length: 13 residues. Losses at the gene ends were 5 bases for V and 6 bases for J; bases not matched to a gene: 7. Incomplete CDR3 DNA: TGCAGTGCTGGACGGGACAGGGCAGATGGC. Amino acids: CSAGRDRADG. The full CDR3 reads CSAGRDRADGYTF.

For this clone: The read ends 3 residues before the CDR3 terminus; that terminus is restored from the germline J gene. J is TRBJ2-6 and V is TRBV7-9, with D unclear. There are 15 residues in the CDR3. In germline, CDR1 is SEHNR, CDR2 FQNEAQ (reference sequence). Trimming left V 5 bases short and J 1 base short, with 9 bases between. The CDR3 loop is CASSPQGSGANVLTF. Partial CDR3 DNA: TGTGCCAGCAGCCCTCAAGGGTCTGGGGCCAACGTC.

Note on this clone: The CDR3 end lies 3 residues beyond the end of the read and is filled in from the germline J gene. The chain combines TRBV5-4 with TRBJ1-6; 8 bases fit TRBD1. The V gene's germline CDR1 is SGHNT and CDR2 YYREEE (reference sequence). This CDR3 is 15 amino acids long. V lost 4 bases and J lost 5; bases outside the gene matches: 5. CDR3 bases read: TGTGCCAGCAGCAAAATGGGACAGGATAATTCACCC. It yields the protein CASSKMGQDNSP. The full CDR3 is CASSKMGQDNSPLHF.

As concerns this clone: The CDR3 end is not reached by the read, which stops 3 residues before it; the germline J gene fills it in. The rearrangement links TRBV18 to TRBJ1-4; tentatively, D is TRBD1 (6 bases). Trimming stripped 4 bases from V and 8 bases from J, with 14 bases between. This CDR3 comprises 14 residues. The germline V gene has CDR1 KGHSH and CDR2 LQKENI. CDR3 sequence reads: CASSLTGGREKLFF. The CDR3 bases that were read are TGTGCCAGCTCACTCACGGGGGGGCGCGAAAAA.

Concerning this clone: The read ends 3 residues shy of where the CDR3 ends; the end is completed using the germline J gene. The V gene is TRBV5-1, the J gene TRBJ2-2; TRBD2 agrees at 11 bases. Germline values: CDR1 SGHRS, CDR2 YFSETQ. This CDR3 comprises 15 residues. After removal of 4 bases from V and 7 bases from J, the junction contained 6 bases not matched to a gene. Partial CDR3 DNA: TGCGCCAGCAGCCTCCAGACTAGCGGGGTCGGGGAG. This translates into CASSLQTSGVGE. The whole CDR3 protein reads CASSLQTSGVGELFF.

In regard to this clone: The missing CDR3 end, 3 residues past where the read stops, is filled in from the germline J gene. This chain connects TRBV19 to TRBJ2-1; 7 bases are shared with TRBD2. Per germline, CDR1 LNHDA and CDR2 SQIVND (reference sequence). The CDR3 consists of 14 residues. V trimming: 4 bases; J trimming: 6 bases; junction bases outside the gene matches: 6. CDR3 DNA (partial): TGTGCCAGTAGTAACGCGGGAGTCCCCAATGAG. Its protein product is CASSNAGVPNE. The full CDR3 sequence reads CASSNAGVPNEQFF.

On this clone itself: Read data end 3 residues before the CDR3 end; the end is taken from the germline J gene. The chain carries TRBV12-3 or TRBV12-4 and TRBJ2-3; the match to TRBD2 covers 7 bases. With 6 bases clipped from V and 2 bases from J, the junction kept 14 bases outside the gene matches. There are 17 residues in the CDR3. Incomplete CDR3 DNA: TGTGCCAGCAGCATGAAGACTAGCTATTTCCCCACAGATACG. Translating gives CASSMKTSYFPTDT. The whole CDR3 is CASSMKTSYFPTDTQYF.

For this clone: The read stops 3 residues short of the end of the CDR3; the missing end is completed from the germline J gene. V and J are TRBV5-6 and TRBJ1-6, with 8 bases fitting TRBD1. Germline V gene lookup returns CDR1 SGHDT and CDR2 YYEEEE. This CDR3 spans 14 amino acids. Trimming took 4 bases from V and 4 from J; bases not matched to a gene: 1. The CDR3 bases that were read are TGTGCCAGCAGCGACAGGGGATATAATTCACCC. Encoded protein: CASSDRGYNSP. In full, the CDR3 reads CASSDRGYNSPLHF. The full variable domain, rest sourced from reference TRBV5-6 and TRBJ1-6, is DAGVTQSPTHLIKTRGQQVTLRCSPKSGHDTVSWYQQALGQGPQFIFQYYEEEERQRGNFPDRFSGHQFPNYSSELNVNALLLGDSALYLCASSDRGYNSPLHFGNGTRLTVT.

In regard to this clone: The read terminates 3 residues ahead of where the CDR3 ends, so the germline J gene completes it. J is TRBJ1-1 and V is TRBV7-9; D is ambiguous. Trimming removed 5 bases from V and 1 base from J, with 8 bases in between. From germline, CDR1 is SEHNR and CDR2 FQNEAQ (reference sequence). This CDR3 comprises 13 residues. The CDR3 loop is CASSPQTNTEAFF. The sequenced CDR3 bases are TGTGCCAGCAGCCCACAGACGAACACTGAA.

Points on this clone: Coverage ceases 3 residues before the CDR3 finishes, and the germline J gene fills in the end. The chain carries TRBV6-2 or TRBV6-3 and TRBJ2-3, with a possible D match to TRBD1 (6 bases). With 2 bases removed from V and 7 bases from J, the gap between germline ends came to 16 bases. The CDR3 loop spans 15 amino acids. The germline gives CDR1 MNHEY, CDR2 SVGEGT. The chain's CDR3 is CASSYTAGDENTQYF. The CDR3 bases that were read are TGTGCCAGCAGTTACACGGCAGGGGACGAAAATACG.

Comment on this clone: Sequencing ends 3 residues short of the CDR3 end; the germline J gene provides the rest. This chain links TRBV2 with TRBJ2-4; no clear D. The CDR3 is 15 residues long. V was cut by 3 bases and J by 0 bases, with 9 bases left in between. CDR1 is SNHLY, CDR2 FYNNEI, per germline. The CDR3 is CASSETRKAKNIQYF. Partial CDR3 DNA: TGTGCCAGCAGTGAGACACGGAAAGCCAAAAACATT. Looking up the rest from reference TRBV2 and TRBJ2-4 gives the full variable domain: EPEVTQTPSHQVTQMGQEVILRCVPISNHLYFYWYRQILGQKVEFLVSFYNNEISEKSEIFDDQFSVERPDGSNFTLKIRSTKLEDSAMYFCASSETRKAKNIQYFGAGTRLSVL.

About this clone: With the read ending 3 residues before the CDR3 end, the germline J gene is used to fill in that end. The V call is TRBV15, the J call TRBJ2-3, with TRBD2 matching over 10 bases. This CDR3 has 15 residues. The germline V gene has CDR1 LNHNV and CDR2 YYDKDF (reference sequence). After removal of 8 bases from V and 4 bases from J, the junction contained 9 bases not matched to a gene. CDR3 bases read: TGTGCCACCCCTCGGGCTAGCGGGAGCGCAGATACG. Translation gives CATPRASGSADT. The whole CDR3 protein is CATPRASGSADTQYF. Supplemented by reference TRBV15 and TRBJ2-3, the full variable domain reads DAMVIQNPRYQVTQFGKPVTLSCSQTLNHNVMYWYQQKSSQAPKLLFHYYDKDFNNEADTPDNFQSRRPNTSFCFLDIRSPGLGDTAMYLCATPRASGSADTQYFGPGTRLTVL.

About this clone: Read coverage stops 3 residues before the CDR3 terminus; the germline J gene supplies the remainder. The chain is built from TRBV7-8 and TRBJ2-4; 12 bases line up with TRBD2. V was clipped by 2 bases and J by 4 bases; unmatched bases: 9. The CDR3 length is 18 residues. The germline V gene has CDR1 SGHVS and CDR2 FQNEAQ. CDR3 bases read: TGTGCCAGCAGCTTACTCCGGACTAGCGGGAATGGGAAAAACATT. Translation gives CASSLLRTSGNGKNI. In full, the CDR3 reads CASSLLRTSGNGKNIQYF.

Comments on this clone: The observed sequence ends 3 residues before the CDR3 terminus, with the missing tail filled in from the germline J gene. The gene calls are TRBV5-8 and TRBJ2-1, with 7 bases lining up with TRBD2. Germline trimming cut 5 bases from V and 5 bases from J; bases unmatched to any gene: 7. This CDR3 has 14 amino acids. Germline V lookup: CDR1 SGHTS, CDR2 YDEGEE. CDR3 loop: CASSWGGFDNEQFF. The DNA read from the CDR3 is TGTGCCAGCAGTTGGGGGGGTTTCGACAATGAG. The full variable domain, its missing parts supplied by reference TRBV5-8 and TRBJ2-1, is EAGVTQSPTHLIKTRGQQATLRCSPISGHTSVYWYQQALGLGLQFLLWYDEGEERNRGNFPPRFSGRQFPNYSSELNVNALELEDSALYLCASSWGGFDNEQFFGPGTRLTVL.